The 6 T cell receptor beta chains listed next were all sequenced from one sample in a study of T-cell reconstitution after alpha-beta-depleted transplantation in children. Unique molecular identifiers were incorporated into the prepared TCRbeta library. MiXCR, applied by TCRdb to the PCR reads, yields one record per CDR3 protein. This table has about 230,000 distinct CDR3 sequences, 8.5% to 10% appearing once. The specimen was PBMCs from the stem cell graft donor, collected from the stem cell graft. Source of these receptors: a human donor who donated a stem cell graft to a child with acute lymphoblastic leukemia.

This clonotype has ten or more counts. The chain joins TRBV5-1 to TRBJ2-7; 8 nucleotides line up with TRBD1. The V gene end was trimmed by 4 bases and the J gene end by 5 bases; junction bases not matched to a gene: 8. CDR1 and CDR2 from the germline V gene are SGHRS and YFSETQ. The CDR3 consists of 14 residues. The CDR3 is CASSTGQDNNEQYF. DNA for the CDR3: TGCGCCAGCAGCACGGGACAGGATAACAACGAGCAGTACTTC.

This clonotype was seen repeatedly, ten times or more. The rearrangement links TRBV5-1 to TRBJ1-6; D may be TRBD1 (6 bases). Trimming took 6 bases from V and 1 from J, leaving 11 bases between them. CDR3 size: 15 residues. Germline V CDR1 and CDR2: SGHRS, YFSETQ. Written as DNA, the CDR3 is TGCGCCAGCAACACAGGGAGATCCTATAATTCACCCCTCCACTTT. Its protein is CASNTGRSYNSPLHF.

This clonotype was recorded at least ten times. The chain employs TRBV15 and TRBJ2-7; possibly TRBD1 or TRBD2 for D (5 bases each). V was trimmed by 3 bases and J by 2 bases, leaving 17 bases between them. The V gene's germline CDR1 is LNHNV and CDR2 YYDKDF (reference sequence). The CDR3 consists of 16 residues. DNA for the CDR3: TGTGCCACCAGCAGGTATGGGGGACGAAATACCTACGAGCAGTACTTC. This gives the protein CATSRYGGRNTYEQYF.

This clonotype was detected ten times or more. The chain links TRBV5-1 to TRBJ2-2; the D gene is possibly TRBD1 (6 bases). The CDR3 consists of 13 residues. V lost 3 bases and J 5 bases, leaving 8 bases between the germline ends. Per germline, CDR1 SGHRS and CDR2 YFSETQ. The CDR3 region is CASSWTETGELFF. For the CDR3, the DNA is TGCGCCAGCAGCTGGACAGAAACCGGGGAGCTGTTTTTT.

This clonotype was seen ten or more times. The rearrangement links TRBV20-1 to TRBJ2-7, with 7 bases that match TRBD1. Trimming at V came to 3 bases and at J to 4 bases, leaving 9 bases not matched to a gene. The germline CDR1 and CDR2 sequences are DFQATT and SNEGSKA (reference sequence). The CDR3 sequence is 14 residues long. The CDR3 is CSASSTGKPYEQYF. CDR3 in DNA: TGCAGTGCTAGTTCGACAGGGAAGCCATACGAGCAGTACTTC.

V is TRBV3-1 and J is TRBJ1-6, with D unclear. Per germline, CDR1 LGHDT and CDR2 YNNKEL (reference sequence). This CDR3 is built from 13 residues. V was cut by 1 base and J by 7 bases, with 5 bases left in between. The CDR3 reads CASSQVGNSPLHF. Written as DNA, the CDR3 is TGTGCCAGCAGCCAAGTCGGAAATTCACCCCTCCACTTT.